This passage covers 2 T cell receptor beta chains from one sample sequenced in a study of glioma-infiltrating T cells after dendritic cell vaccination. Assay: immunoSEQ multiplex PCR; the TCRdb copy retains only in-frame clones and omits some. The sample lists tens of thousands of clones, 85% to 90% seen once, with 15% to 19% in the top ten. The sequences come from blood, collected before dendritic cell vaccination. These receptors originate from a human donor with glioblastoma.

The chain recombines TRBV6-5 with TRBJ2-2; tentative D call: TRBD1 (6 bases). The V and J ends lost 5 bases and 1 base respectively, with 11 bases between them. The CDR3 totals 15 residues. Germline loops: CDR1 MNHEY, CDR2 SVGAGI. CDR3 residues: CASSGQSLNTGELFF. In nucleotides, the CDR3 is TGTGCCAGCAGTGGACAGTCGTTGAACACCGGGGAGCTGTTTTTT.

The chain recombines TRBV5-6 with TRBJ1-4, with 7 positions matching TRBD1. Germline V gene sequence: CDR1 SGHDT, CDR2 YYEEEE. This CDR3 contains 16 residues. V shed 1 base and J 10 bases; nucleotides not matched to a gene: 13. The CDR3 DNA sequence: TGTGCCAGCAGCTTGAAGGCTTGGACAGGAAAAAGAAAACTGTTTTTT. It specifies CASSLKAWTGKRKLFF.